Here is one T cell receptor beta chain with its context. As yet, its antigen is unknown. There were healthy Caucasian individuals from Russia, aged about 6 to 90, serving as donors. Every sample yielded at least 6.5 million isolated PBMCs. This entry is derived from a study of blood T cells in healthy people across ages. General study findings and limits: Age advanced and TCR beta diversity per million T cells fell, roughly linearly. Naive T cell percentage showed a strong correlation with the diversity of TCR beta.

Combining a sample-barcoded 5' primer with a J-beta primer mix, a second PCR ran for roughly 7 to 11 cycles. TCRdb recomputed calls from the 5' RACE reads with MiXCR, one row per CDR3 protein. Among hundreds of thousands of distinct CDR3 sequences, around a fifth were seen once, and the ten largest hold roughly 3.6%. The TCR sequence derives from a man between 65 and 80 years old in good health. The specimen sequenced was blood.

The DNA of the CDR3 is TGTGCCATCAGTGAGTTCCCAGGCTCAACTAATGAAAAACTGTTTTTT. Residues: CAISEFPGSTNEKLFF. J is TRBJ1-4 and V is TRBV10-3; D is ambiguous. This CDR3 has 16 amino acids. V was pared by 1 base and J by 0 bases, with 9 bases between. The V gene's germline CDR1 is ENHRY and CDR2 SYGVKD.